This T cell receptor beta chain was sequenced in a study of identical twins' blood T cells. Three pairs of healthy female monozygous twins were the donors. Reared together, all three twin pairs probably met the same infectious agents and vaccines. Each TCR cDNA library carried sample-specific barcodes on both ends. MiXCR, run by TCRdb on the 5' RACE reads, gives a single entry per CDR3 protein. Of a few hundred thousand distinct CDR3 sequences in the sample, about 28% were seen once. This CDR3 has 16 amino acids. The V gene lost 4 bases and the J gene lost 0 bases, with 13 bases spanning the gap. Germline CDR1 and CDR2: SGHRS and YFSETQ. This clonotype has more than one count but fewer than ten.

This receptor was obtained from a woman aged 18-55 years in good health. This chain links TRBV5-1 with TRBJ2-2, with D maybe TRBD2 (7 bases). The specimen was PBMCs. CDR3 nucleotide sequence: TGCGCCAGCAGCCCTCGGGGGGCCGCGAACACCGGGGAGCTGTTTTTT. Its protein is CASSPRGAANTGELFF.